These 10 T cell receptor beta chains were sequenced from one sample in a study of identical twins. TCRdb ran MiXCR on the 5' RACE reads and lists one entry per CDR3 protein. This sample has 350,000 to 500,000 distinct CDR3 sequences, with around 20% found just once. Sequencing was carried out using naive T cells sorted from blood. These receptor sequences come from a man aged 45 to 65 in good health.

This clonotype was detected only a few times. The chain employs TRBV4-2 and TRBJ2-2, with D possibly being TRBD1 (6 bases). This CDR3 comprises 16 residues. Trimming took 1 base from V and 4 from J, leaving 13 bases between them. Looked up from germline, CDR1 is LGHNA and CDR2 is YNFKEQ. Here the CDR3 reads CASSQGDTLFTGELFF. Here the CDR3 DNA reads TGTGCCAGCAGCCAAGGGGACACCTTATTCACCGGGGAGCTGTTTTTT.

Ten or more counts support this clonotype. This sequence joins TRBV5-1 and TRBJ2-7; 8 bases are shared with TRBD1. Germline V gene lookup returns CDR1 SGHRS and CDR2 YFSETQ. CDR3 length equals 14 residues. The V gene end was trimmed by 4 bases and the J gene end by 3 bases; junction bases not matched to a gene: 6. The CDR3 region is CASSVQGVGYEQYF. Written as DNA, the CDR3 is TGCGCCAGCAGCGTACAGGGGGTCGGCTACGAGCAGTACTTC.

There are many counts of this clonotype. The CDR3: CASSLQGGTASPLHF. In DNA, the CDR3 is TGTGCCAGCAGTCTACAAGGGGGAACAGCTTCACCCCTCCACTTT. The chain has TRBV12-3 or TRBV12-4 and TRBJ1-6, with TRBD1 as a possible D gene (6 bases). V shed 5 bases and J shed 9 bases, with 17 bases lying between them. This CDR3 is built from 15 residues.

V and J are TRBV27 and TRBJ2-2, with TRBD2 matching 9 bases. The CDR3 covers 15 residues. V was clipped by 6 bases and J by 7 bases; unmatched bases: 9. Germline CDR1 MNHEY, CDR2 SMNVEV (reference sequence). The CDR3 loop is CASSGGGAFGGELFF. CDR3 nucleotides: TGTGCCAGCAGCGGCGGGGGGGCCTTTGGCGGGGAGCTGTTTTTT.

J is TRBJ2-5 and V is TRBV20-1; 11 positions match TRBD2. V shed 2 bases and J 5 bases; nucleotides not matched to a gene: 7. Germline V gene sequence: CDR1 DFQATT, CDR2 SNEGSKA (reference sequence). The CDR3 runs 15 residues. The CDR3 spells CSARPGLAGVETQYF. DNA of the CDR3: TGCAGTGCTAGACCTGGACTAGCGGGCGTGGAGACCCAGTACTTC.

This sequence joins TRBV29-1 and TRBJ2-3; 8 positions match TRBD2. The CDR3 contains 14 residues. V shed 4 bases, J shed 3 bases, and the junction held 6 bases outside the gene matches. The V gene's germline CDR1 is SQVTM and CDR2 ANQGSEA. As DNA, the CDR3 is TGCAGCGTTGGCGGGGGGCGGACAACAGATACGCAGTATTTT. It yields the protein CSVGGGRTTDTQYF.

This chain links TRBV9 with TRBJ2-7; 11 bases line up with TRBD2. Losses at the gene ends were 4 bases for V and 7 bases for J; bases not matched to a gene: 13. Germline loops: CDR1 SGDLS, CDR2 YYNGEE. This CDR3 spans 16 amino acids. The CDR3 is CASSPRLVAGGREQYF. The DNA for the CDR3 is TGTGCCAGCAGCCCGCGTCTAGTAGCGGGAGGGAGGGAGCAGTACTTC.

CDR3 sequence: CASSLVRKNTEAFF. The CDR3 bases are TGTGCCAGCAGCTTGGTACGGAAGAACACTGAAGCTTTCTTT. The chain joins TRBV5-5 to TRBJ1-1; no reliable D call. CDR3 length: 14 residues. Trimming pared 0 bases from V and 1 base from J, leaving 7 bases between. Germline-derived CDR1 and CDR2 are SGHKS and YYEKEE (reference sequence).

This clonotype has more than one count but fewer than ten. CDR3 in DNA: TGTGCCAGCAGTTTGGCCAGATACTACGAGCAGTACTTC. Its protein product is CASSLARYYEQYF. The V gene is TRBV28, the J gene TRBJ2-7; no reliable D call. There are 13 residues in the CDR3. Trimming shortened V by 3 bases and J by 3 bases, and 9 bases separated the two germline ends. The germline CDR1 and CDR2 sequences are MDHEN and SYDVKM.

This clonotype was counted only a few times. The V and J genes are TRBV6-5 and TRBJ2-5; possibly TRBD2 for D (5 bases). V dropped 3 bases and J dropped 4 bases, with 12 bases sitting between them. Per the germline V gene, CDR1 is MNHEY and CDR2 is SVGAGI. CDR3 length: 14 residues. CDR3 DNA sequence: TGTGCCAGCAGTTATCAGCGCCGGGGAGAGACCCAGTACTTC. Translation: CASSYQRRGETQYF.